These 8 T cell receptor beta chains were sequenced from one sample in a study of CD8 T cells in Susac syndrome. It was with random hexamers that about 0.45 to 1 ug RNA was reverse transcribed. TCRdb independently ran MiXCR on the immunoSEQ multiplex PCR reads; one entry per CDR3 protein. The sample yields approximately 180,000 distinct CDR3 sequences, roughly 92% seen once. The sequencing input was CD4+ T cells from PBMCs. These receptors came from a human donor with multiple sclerosis.

V and J are TRBV20-1 and TRBJ2-5; 12 bases match TRBD1. V was clipped by 0 bases and J by 1 base; unmatched bases: 6. Germline-derived CDR1 and CDR2 are DFQATT and SNEGSKA (reference sequence). The CDR3 has 17 residues. The CDR3 spells CSARDLLGQGAQETQYF. The CDR3 DNA is TGCAGTGCTAGAGATCTCTTGGGACAGGGGGCCCAAGAGACCCAGTACTTC.

This sequence joins TRBV9 and TRBJ2-3; D call uncertain. The ends were cut back, 3 bases at V and 2 bases at J, with 13 bases in the middle. The CDR3 covers 15 residues. Germline CDR1 is SGDLS and CDR2 is YYNGEE. CDR3 nucleotides: TGTGCCAGCAGCGCGACGCGACTGAACACAGATACGCAGTATTTT. Residues: CASSATRLNTDTQYF. The full variable domain, rest sourced from reference TRBV9 and TRBJ2-3, is DSGVTQTPKHLITATGQRVTLRCSPRSGDLSVYWYQQSLDQGLQFLIQYYNGEERAKGNILERFSAQQFPDLHSELNLSSLELGDSALYFCASSATRLNTDTQYFGPGTRLTVL.

J is TRBJ2-7 and V is TRBV12-3 or TRBV12-4; D not resolved. Trimming cost V 7 bases and J 6 bases, with 10 bases left between them. The CDR3 is 11 amino acids. CDR3 loop: CASTPGSEQYF. CDR3 nucleotide sequence: TGTGCCAGCACCCCCGGGTCCGAGCAGTACTTC.

The chain carries TRBV3-1 and TRBJ2-7; 7 nucleotides agree with TRBD1. V lost 0 bases to trimming and J lost 7 bases; unmatched junction nucleotides: 9. CDR3 length: 15 residues. Germline lookup yields CDR1 LGHDT and CDR2 YNNKEL (reference sequence). The CDR3 nucleotides are TGTGCCAGCAGCCAAGATGACAGGGCCCAGGGAGAGCAGTACTTC. Its protein is CASSQDDRAQGEQYF.

J is TRBJ2-6 and V is TRBV19; D might be TRBD2 (5 bases). The CDR3 runs to 15 residues. From germline, CDR1 is LNHDA and CDR2 SQIVND (reference sequence). Trimming took 6 bases from V and 2 from J, leaving 11 bases between them. CDR3 in amino acids: CASRNGNPGANVLTF. The DNA of the CDR3 is TGTGCCAGTAGGAACGGGAATCCTGGGGCCAACGTCCTGACTTTC.

This rearrangement joins TRBV12-3 or TRBV12-4 to TRBJ2-7; 12 bases align to TRBD2. V trimming: 3 bases; J trimming: 4 bases; junction bases outside the gene matches: 4. This CDR3 has 15 amino acids. CDR3 DNA sequence: TGTGCCAGCAGTTTCCGACTAGCGGGAGAATACGAGCAGTACTTC. Its translation: CASSFRLAGEYEQYF.

V and J are TRBV24-1 and TRBJ2-1, with 13 positions matching TRBD2. The germline V gene encodes CDR1 KGHDR and CDR2 SFDVKD. With 3 bases clipped from V and 8 bases from J, the junction kept 6 bases outside the gene matches. The CDR3 covers 16 residues. The CDR3 DNA follows: TGTGCCACCAGTGATCCTGGACTAGCGGGAGCGGATGAGCAGTTCTTC. Its translation: CATSDPGLAGADEQFF.

V gene TRBV12-3 or TRBV12-4 combines with J gene TRBJ1-3, with D unresolved. V lost 6 bases and J lost 3, with 6 bases in between. The CDR3 spans 12 residues. For the CDR3, the DNA is TGTGCCAGCAGCCTATATGGAAACACCATATATTTT. Protein sequence: CASSLYGNTIYF.